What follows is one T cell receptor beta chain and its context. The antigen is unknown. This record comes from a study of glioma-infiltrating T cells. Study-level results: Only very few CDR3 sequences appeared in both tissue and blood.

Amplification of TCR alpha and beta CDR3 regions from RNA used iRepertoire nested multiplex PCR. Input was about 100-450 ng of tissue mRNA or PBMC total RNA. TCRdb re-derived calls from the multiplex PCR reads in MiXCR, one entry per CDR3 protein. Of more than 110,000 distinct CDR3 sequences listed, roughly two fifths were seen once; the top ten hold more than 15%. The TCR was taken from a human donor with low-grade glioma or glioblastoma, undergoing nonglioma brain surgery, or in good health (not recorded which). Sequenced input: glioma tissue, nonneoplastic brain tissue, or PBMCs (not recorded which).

The CDR3 region has the DNA TGTGCCAGCAGATCCGAGCAACTAGCGGGAGTGAGCTCCTACGAGCAGTACTTC. Translation: CASRSEQLAGVSSYEQYF. V is TRBV28 and J is TRBJ2-7; the match to TRBD2 covers 11 bases. The V gene end was trimmed by 6 bases and the J gene end by 0 bases; junction bases not matched to a gene: 13. In germline, CDR1 is MDHEN, CDR2 SYDVKM. This CDR3 is 18 amino acids long.